This note documents a single TCR beta chain sequence. This sample is part of a study of blood T cells in healthy people across ages. Using a J-beta primer mix together with a sample-barcoded 5' primer, a second PCR was run for about 7 to 12 cycles. Via MiXCR, TCRdb re-called the 5' RACE reads, giving one row per CDR3 protein. The table records fewer than 800,000 distinct CDR3 sequences, under 25% of them present only once. Germline values: CDR1 SGDLS, CDR2 YYNGEE. CDR3 size: 15 residues. The material sequenced was blood. The clonotype was recovered from a man aged 65 to 79 in good health. The chain couples TRBV9 to TRBJ2-5, with D maybe TRBD2 (6 bases). Near its end, the DNA agrees better with TRBJ2-7, so the J call may be wrong. CDR3 sequence: CASSVDAGRVYEQYF. The CDR3 coding sequence is TGTGCCAGCAGCGTAGACGCGGGGAGAGTATACGAGCAGTACTTC.